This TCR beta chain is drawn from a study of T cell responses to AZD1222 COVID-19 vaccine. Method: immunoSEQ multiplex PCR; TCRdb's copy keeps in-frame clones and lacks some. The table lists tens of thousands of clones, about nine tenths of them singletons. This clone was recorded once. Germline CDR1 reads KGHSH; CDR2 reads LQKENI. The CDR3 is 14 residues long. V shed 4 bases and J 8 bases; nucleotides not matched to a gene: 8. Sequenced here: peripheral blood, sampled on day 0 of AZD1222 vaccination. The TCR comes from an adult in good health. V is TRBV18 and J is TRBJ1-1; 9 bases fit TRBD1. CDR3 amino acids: CASSLTRDRVEAFF. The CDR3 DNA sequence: TGTGCCAGCTCACTAACCCGGGACAGGGTGGAAGCTTTCTTT.